The clone carrying this T cell receptor (beta chain) was recorded at least ten times. Its antigen is not known. Library construction for TCR beta used iRepertoire HTBI primers and Arm-PCR of CDR3 regions. In TCRdb, the multiplex PCR reads were re-called with MiXCR into one record per CDR3 protein. Among hundreds of thousands of distinct CDR3 sequences listed, 16% were seen once. The sample is drawn from a study of regulatory T cells in long-lasting Graves disease. Time point indicated: newly diagnosed GD, antithyroid drugs for less than 3 months. The TCR library used RNA extracted from PBMCs. The authors drew around 9 milliliters of peripheral blood into EDTA tubes. Trimming cost V 4 bases and J 9 bases; bases outside gene matches: 9. CDR1 and CDR2 from the germline V gene are SGHRS and YFSETQ. The CDR3 consists of 15 residues. Notes on the study in general: Compared with new cases, persistent Graves' patients showed reduced TCR diversity. Favored gene segments in persistent disease were TRBV28, TRBJ1-2 and TRBJ2-5.

This sample was also put to use in a study of T cells in Graves' hyperthyroidism and ophthalmopathy. As reported in that work: A set of HTBI primers served as the primers for a first-round RT-PCR of the TCR CDR3.

The rearrangement joins TRBV5-1 to TRBJ2-1; the match to TRBD2 covers 11 bases. The material sequenced was peripheral blood mononuclear cells (PBMCs), taken at new diagnosis, from a patient treated with antithyroid drugs. This TCR came from a man between 18 and 29 years old with Graves disease. In nucleotides, the CDR3 is TGCGCCAGCAGCGAAACTAGCGGGAGCGGACTTGAGCAGTTCTTC. Amino acids: CASSETSGSGLEQFF. The full variable domain, rest sourced from reference TRBV5-1 and TRBJ2-1, is KAGVTQTPRYLIKTRGQQVTLSCSPISGHRSVSWYQQTPGQGLQFLFEYFSETQRNKGNFPGRFSGRQFSNSRSEMNVSTLELGDSALYLCASSETSGSGLEQFFGPGTRLTVL.